This is a list of T cell receptor beta chains from one sample in a study of blood T cell repertoires in COVID-19. Here immunoSEQ multiplex PCR was the method, and the copy in TCRdb shows in-frame clones only, minus some. This table holds approximately 170,000 clones, around 88% found once. The sample comprised PBMCs or T cells enriched from blood (not recorded which). All receptors come from a woman between 50 and 59 years old in a cohort exposed to, infected with or recovered from COVID-19 (not recorded which). Both conserved end residues are part of each CDR3. Fields, in order: clone size, D gene, V gene, CDR3 protein. The D gene is left open where the match is weak. Clone size, where shown, is once, few, many, or a class for clones that have expanded.

clone size: .
D gene: TRBD1
V gene: TRBV28
CDR3 protein: CASSSRDSLQETQYF

clone size: once
D gene: TRBD1
V gene: TRBV3-1/TRBV3-2
CDR3 protein: CASSQSFPRTGAGNSPLHF

clone size: .
D gene: .
V gene: TRBV19
CDR3 protein: CASSVTGSYNEQFF

clone size: .
D gene: .
V gene: TRBV25-1
CDR3 protein: CASRTEFNSPLHF

clone size: .
D gene: .
V gene: TRBV11-3
CDR3 protein: CASSLSQGYEQYF

clone size: .
D gene: .
V gene: TRBV10-1
CDR3 protein: CASSESTGYNEQFF

clone size: once
D gene: .
V gene: TRBV3-1/TRBV3-2
CDR3 protein: CASSQATSNRQFF

clone size: .
D gene: .
V gene: TRBV2
CDR3 protein: CASSVSGSPLHF

clone size: .
D gene: .
V gene: TRBV19
CDR3 protein: CASSPQGSNVLTF

clone size: .
D gene: .
V gene: TRBV7-3
CDR3 protein: CASSRPQEQGRGEQETQYF

clone size: .
D gene: TRBD1
V gene: TRBV24-1
CDR3 protein: CATSPGTGGKDEQFF

clone size: .
D gene: TRBD1
V gene: TRBV28
CDR3 protein: CASLRDRGNYGYTF

clone size: .
D gene: .
V gene: TRBV27
CDR3 protein: CASSSDSATNEKLFF

clone size: .
D gene: TRBD1
V gene: TRBV7-2
CDR3 protein: CASSLPPTGGYGYTF

clone size: .
D gene: .
V gene: TRBV5-1
CDR3 protein: CASSLLGESEAFF

clone size: .
D gene: TRBD1
V gene: TRBV5-6
CDR3 protein: CASSGAGTGGDTEAFF

clone size: .
D gene: .
V gene: TRBV24-1
CDR3 protein: CATSDFGGSSYNEQFF

clone size: .
D gene: TRBD1
V gene: TRBV7-2
CDR3 protein: CASRTGDNQPQHF

clone size: .
D gene: TRBD1
V gene: TRBV4-1
CDR3 protein: CASSQEWPGQGVYEQYF

clone size: few
D gene: .
V gene: TRBV7-9
CDR3 protein: CASSFLGGSTEAFF

clone size: .
D gene: TRBD2
V gene: TRBV7-8
CDR3 protein: CASSLAYGTSGYNEQFF

clone size: .
D gene: TRBD1
V gene: TRBV4-3
CDR3 protein: CASSQNRGSTEAFF

clone size: .
D gene: TRBD1
V gene: TRBV4-1
CDR3 protein: CASSQTGQGQNIQYF

clone size: .
D gene: .
V gene: TRBV5-6
CDR3 protein: CASSFEFRVGAYEQYF

clone size: .
D gene: .
V gene: TRBV2
CDR3 protein: CASSPGPGQGGATDTQYF

clone size: .
D gene: TRBD1
V gene: TRBV7-9
CDR3 protein: CASSPQSGTGEKSSTEAFF

clone size: .
D gene: TRBD1
V gene: TRBV28
CDR3 protein: CASRDRVGSPLHF

clone size: .
D gene: .
V gene: TRBV14
CDR3 protein: CASSPNSGWGGSQPQHF

clone size: .
D gene: .
V gene: TRBV2
CDR3 protein: CASSLQGGEQYF

clone size: .
D gene: TRBD1
V gene: TRBV7-2
CDR3 protein: CASNQQGADTEAFF

clone size: .
D gene: .
V gene: TRBV9
CDR3 protein: CASSVVLKRRSHNEQFF

clone size: .
D gene: TRBD1
V gene: TRBV27
CDR3 protein: CASSSILQGSYEQYF

clone size: .
D gene: .
V gene: TRBV7-3
CDR3 protein: CASSFLALPLHF

clone size: .
D gene: .
V gene: TRBV5-4
CDR3 protein: CASSSTGSGSGELFF

clone size: .
D gene: TRBD2
V gene: TRBV4-1
CDR3 protein: CASSQDPREGETQYF

clone size: once
D gene: .
V gene: TRBV10-3
CDR3 protein: CAISESREDNEKLFF

clone size: .
D gene: .
V gene: TRBV3-1/TRBV3-2
CDR3 protein: CASSHRTATYGYTF

clone size: .
D gene: TRBD1
V gene: TRBV6-6
CDR3 protein: CASTNEGATYNSPLHF

clone size: .
D gene: .
V gene: TRBV6-1
CDR3 protein: CASSEGGGTNYGYTF

clone size: .
D gene: .
V gene: TRBV28
CDR3 protein: CASSSDGGLNTEAFF

clone size: once
D gene: TRBD2
V gene: TRBV27
CDR3 protein: CASSFLRLAGKADTQYF

clone size: .
D gene: .
V gene: TRBV11-2
CDR3 protein: CASSNGGVLNTEAFF

clone size: .
D gene: TRBD1
V gene: TRBV13
CDR3 protein: CASSTGTGVFEAFF

clone size: many
D gene: TRBD1
V gene: TRBV5-4
CDR3 protein: CASSPTGGHYGYTF

clone size: few
D gene: .
V gene: TRBV15
CDR3 protein: CATSRGRSLNSPLHF

clone size: .
D gene: .
V gene: TRBV3-1/TRBV3-2
CDR3 protein: CASSQDREGFKAFF

clone size: .
D gene: .
V gene: TRBV3-1/TRBV3-2
CDR3 protein: CASSQDPNSATNEKLFF

clone size: .
D gene: .
V gene: TRBV7-2
CDR3 protein: CASSLGGTGANYGYTF

clone size: once
D gene: TRBD1
V gene: TRBV5-1
CDR3 protein: CASSWGQGRETQYF

clone size: few
D gene: TRBD1
V gene: TRBV28
CDR3 protein: CASSLLGQGLNYGYTF

clone size: .
D gene: TRBD1
V gene: TRBV19
CDR3 protein: CASSIVGTGSVEDGYTF

clone size: .
D gene: TRBD2
V gene: TRBV19
CDR3 protein: CASRLLGGGDGQFF

clone size: .
D gene: TRBD2
V gene: TRBV6-5
CDR3 protein: CASRRTSGGYEQFF

clone size: .
D gene: TRBD1
V gene: TRBV6-1
CDR3 protein: CASSDGDRGSQETQYF

clone size: .
D gene: TRBD1
V gene: TRBV30
CDR3 protein: CAWTGTGRYEQYF

clone size: .
D gene: .
V gene: TRBV28
CDR3 protein: CASSLWPQGLFF